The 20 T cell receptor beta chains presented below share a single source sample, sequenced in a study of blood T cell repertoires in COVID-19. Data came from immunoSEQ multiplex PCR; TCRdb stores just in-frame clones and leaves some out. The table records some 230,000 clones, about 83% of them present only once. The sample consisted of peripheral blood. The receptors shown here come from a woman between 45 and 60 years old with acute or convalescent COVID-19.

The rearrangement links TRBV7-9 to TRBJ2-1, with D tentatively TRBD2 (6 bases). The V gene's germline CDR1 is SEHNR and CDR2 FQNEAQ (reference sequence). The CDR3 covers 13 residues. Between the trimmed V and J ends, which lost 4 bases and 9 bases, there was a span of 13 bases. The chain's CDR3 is CASSYSGIAEQFF. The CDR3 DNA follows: TGTGCCAGCAGCTATAGCGGTATAGCTGAGCAGTTCTTC.

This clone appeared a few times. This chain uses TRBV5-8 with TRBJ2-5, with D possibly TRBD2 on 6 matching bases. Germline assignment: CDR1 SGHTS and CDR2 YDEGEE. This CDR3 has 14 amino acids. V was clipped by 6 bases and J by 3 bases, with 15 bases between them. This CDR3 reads CASTRLGSKETQYF. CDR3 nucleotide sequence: TGTGCCAGCACCCGACTAGGATCTAAAGAGACCCAGTACTTC.

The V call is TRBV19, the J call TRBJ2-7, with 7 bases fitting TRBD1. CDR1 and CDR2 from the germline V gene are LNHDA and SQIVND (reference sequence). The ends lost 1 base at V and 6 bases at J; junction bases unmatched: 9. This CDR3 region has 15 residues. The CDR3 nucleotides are TGTGCCAGTAGTATAGTGGAGACAGGGTTCGGCGAGCAGTACTTC. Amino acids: CASSIVETGFGEQYF. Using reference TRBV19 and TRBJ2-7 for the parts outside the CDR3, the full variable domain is DGGITQSPKYLFRKEGQNVTLSCEQNLNHDAMYWYRQDPGQGLRLIYYSQIVNDFQKGDIAEGYSVSREKKESFPLTVTSAQKNPTAFYLCASSIVETGFGEQYFGPGTRLTVT.

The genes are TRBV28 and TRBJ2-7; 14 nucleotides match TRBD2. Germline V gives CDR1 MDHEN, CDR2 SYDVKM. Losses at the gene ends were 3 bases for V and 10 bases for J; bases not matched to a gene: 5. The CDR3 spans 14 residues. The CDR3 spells CASSLPGTSGSQYF. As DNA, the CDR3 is TGTGCCAGCAGTTTGCCAGGGACTAGCGGGAGTCAGTACTTC.

CDR3 amino acids: CASSSSGGPREEKLFF. The DNA of the CDR3 is TGTGCCAGCAGTTCCTCTGGTGGGCCGAGGGAGGAAAAACTGTTTTTT. The chain has TRBV28 and TRBJ1-4; D remains ambiguous. V dropped 4 bases and J dropped 8 bases, with 20 bases sitting between them. CDR3 length: 16 amino acids. CDR1 MDHEN and CDR2 SYDVKM come from the germline V gene.

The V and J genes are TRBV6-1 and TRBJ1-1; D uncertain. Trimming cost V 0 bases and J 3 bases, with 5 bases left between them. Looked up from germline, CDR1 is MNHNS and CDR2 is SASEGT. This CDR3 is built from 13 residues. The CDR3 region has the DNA TGTGCCAGCAGTGAAGCGCGTTACACTGAAGCTTTCTTT. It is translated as CASSEARYTEAFF.

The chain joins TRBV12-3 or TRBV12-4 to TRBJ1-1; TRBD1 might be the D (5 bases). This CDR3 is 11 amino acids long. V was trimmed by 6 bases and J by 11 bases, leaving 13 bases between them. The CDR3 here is CASSPVRVAFF. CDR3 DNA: TGTGCCAGCAGCCCTGTCAGGGTGGCTTTCTTT.

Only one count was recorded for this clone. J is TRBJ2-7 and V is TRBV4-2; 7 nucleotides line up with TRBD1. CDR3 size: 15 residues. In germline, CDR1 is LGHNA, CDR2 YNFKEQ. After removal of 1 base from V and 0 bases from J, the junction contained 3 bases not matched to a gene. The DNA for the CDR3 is TGTGCCAGCAGCCAAGTCAGGGACAGCTCCTACGAGCAGTACTTC. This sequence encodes CASSQVRDSSYEQYF.

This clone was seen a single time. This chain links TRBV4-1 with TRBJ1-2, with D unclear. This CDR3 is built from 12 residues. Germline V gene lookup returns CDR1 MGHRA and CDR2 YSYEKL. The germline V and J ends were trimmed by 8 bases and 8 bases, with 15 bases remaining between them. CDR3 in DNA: TGCGCCAGCGGGCCACTCCCGGGGGGCTACACCTTC. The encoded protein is CASGPLPGGYTF.

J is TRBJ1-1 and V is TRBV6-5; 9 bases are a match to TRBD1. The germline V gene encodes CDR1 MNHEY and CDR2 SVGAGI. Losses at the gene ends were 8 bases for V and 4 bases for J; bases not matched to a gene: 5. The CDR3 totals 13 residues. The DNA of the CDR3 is TGTGCCAGCGAGACAGGGGGTTCCACTGAAGCTTTCTTT. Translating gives CASETGGSTEAFF.

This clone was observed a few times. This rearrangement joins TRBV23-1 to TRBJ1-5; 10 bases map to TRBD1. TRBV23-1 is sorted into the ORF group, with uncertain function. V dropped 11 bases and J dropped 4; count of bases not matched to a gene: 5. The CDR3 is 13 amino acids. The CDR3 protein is CAWGQGKNQPQHF. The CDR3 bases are TGCGCCTGGGGACAGGGGAAGAATCAGCCCCAGCATTTT.

The CDR3 region is CASSQQLKGYTDTQYF. CDR3 sequence (DNA): TGTGCCAGCTCGCAACAATTGAAGGGGTACACAGATACGCAGTATTTT. The chain joins TRBV18 to TRBJ2-3, with D perhaps TRBD1 (5 bases). There are 16 residues in the CDR3. The germline CDR1 and CDR2 sequences are KGHSH and LQKENI. Trimming removed 6 bases at V and 2 bases at J, with 18 bases between.

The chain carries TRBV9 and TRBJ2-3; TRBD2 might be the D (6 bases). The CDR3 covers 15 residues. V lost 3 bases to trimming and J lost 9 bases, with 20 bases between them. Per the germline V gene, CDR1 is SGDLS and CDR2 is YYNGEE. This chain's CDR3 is CASSARGSKSDTQYF. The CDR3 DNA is TGTGCCAGCAGCGCCCGGGGGAGCAAATCCGACACGCAGTATTTT.

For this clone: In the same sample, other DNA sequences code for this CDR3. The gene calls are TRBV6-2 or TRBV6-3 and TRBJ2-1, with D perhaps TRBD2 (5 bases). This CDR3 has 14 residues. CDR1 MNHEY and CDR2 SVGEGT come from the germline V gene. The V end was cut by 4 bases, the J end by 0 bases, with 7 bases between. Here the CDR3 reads CASSSGSSYNEQFF. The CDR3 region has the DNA TGTGCCAGCAGTTCGGGGAGCTCCTACAATGAGCAGTTCTTC.

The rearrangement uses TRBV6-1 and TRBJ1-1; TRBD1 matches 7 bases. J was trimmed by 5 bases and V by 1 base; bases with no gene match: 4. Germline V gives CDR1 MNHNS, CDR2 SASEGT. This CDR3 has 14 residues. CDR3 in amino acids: CASSEVGDRTEAFF. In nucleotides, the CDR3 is TGTGCCAGCAGTGAAGTTGGGGACAGAACTGAAGCTTTCTTT.

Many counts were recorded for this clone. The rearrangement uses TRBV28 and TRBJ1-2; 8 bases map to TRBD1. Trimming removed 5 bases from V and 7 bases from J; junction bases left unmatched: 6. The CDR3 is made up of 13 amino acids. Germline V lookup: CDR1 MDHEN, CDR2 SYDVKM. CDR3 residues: CASSPSTGGGYTF. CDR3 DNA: TGTGCCAGCAGTCCCTCTACAGGGGGTGGCTACACCTTC.

The CDR3 protein is CASSTGGSYSNQPQHF. The CDR3 DNA is TGTGCCAGTAGTACAGGGGGTAGCTATAGCAATCAGCCCCAGCATTTT. The chain couples TRBV19 to TRBJ1-5, with 7 bases identical to TRBD1. After removal of 4 bases from V and 0 bases from J, the junction contained 6 bases not matched to a gene. CDR3 length: 16 residues. CDR1 LNHDA and CDR2 SQIVND come from the germline V gene (reference sequence).

The CDR3, as DNA: TGTGCCAGCAGAATACAGTACGGTGTCGCTGAAGCTTTCTTT. Translating gives CASRIQYGVAEAFF. This chain joins TRBV6-5 and TRBJ1-1; D call uncertain. The CDR3 runs to 14 residues. Trimming took off 6 bases at V and 6 bases at J, with 17 bases between the two ends. The germline V gene has CDR1 MNHEY and CDR2 SVGAGI.

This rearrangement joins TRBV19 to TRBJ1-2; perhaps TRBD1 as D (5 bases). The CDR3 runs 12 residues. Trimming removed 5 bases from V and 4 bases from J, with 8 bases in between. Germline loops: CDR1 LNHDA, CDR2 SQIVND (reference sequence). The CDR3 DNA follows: TGTGCCAGTAGTCCGGACATCTATGGCTACACCTTC. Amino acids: CASSPDIYGYTF.

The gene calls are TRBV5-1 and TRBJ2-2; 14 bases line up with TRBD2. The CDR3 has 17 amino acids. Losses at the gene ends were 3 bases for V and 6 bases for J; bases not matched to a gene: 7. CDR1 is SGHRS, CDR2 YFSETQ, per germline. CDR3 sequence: CASSSVATSGRAGELFF. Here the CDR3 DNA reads TGCGCCAGCAGCTCCGTCGCGACTAGCGGGAGGGCCGGGGAGCTGTTTTTT.